This is a list of T cell receptor beta chains from one sample in a study of shared clonotypes between healthy human individuals. Data came from immunoSEQ multiplex PCR; TCRdb stores just in-frame clones and leaves some out. This sample yields 2 million to 3 million clones, of which more than 85% are seen a single time; 0.36% belongs to the top ten. The sequenced sample consisted of naive CD4+ T cells from PBMCs. Source of these receptors: a young man in good health. Some clones in this sample may be carry-over from other donors' samples. Both conserved end residues are part of each CDR3. D genes are given only for firm matches. Some rows have no size entry. The others give once, few or many, or a class for an expanded clone.

d_gene: TRBD2
abundance: few
v_gene: TRBV9
j_gene: TRBJ2-1
CDR3nt: TGTGCCAGCAGCTCCACCCCGCGGGAGGGCCTCCAGTTCTTC
CDR3aa: CASSSTPREGLQFF

d_gene: NA
abundance: NA
v_gene: TRBV5-8
j_gene: TRBJ2-1
CDR3nt: TGTGCCAGCAGCTTTGGGGACGGAGGCCGAAGTGAGCAGTTCTTC
CDR3aa: CASSFGDGGRSEQFF

d_gene: NA
abundance: NA
v_gene: TRBV21-1
j_gene: TRBJ1-2
CDR3nt: TGTGCCAGCAGCCCTGTATTGAGTGGCAGGGAAGGCTACACCTTC
CDR3aa: CASSPVLSGREGYTF

d_gene: TRBD2
abundance: NA
v_gene: TRBV2
j_gene: TRBJ2-5
CDR3nt: TGTGCCAGCAGTGGTAGCGGGAAGTACCAAGAGACCCAGTACTTC
CDR3aa: CASSGSGKYQETQYF

d_gene: TRBD1
abundance: NA
v_gene: TRBV25-1
j_gene: TRBJ2-1
CDR3nt: TGTGCCAGCGAAGGGACAGTCTCCTACAATGAGCAGTTCTTC
CDR3aa: CASEGTVSYNEQFF

d_gene: NA
abundance: once
v_gene: TRBV5-1
j_gene: TRBJ2-3
CDR3nt: TGCGCCAGCAGCTTGGTAAGGGCAGATACGCAGTATTTT
CDR3aa: CASSLVRADTQYF

d_gene: NA
abundance: NA
v_gene: TRBV11-2
j_gene: TRBJ1-2
CDR3nt: TGTGCCAGCAGCCCAATGGCAGGGCCTTATGGCTACACCTTC
CDR3aa: CASSPMAGPYGYTF

d_gene: NA
abundance: NA
v_gene: TRBV30
j_gene: TRBJ1-1
CDR3nt: TGTGCCTGGATCCGGGGCTCCTACACTGAAGCTTTCTTT
CDR3aa: CAWIRGSYTEAFF

d_gene: TRBD1
abundance: NA
v_gene: TRBV10-1
j_gene: TRBJ2-5
CDR3nt: TGCGCCAGCAGTCGGACAGGGTACGAGACCCAGTACTTC
CDR3aa: CASSRTGYETQYF

d_gene: TRBD2
abundance: NA
v_gene: TRBV28
j_gene: TRBJ2-1
CDR3nt: TGTGCCAGCACCCCCCAAGGACTAGCGGGTAGCTATGAGCAGTTCTTC
CDR3aa: CASTPQGLAGSYEQFF

d_gene: NA
abundance: NA
v_gene: TRBV7-6
j_gene: TRBJ1-3
CDR3nt: TGTGCCAGCAGCTTAGTAGGCGTAAGTTCCGGAAACACCATATATTTT
CDR3aa: CASSLVGVSSGNTIYF

d_gene: NA
abundance: few
v_gene: TRBV7-9
j_gene: TRBJ1-1
CDR3nt: TGTGCCAGCGCGAATGGACCGCGGGGCACTGAAGCTTTCTTT
CDR3aa: CASANGPRGTEAFF

d_gene: TRBD1
abundance: NA
v_gene: TRBV9
j_gene: TRBJ2-7
CDR3nt: TGTGCCAGCAGCGTCCGGGACAGAGCCTACGAGCAGTACTTC
CDR3aa: CASSVRDRAYEQYF

d_gene: NA
abundance: NA
v_gene: TRBV28
j_gene: TRBJ1-4
CDR3nt: TGTGCCAGCAGTTCAAGGGAAAAACTGTTTTTT
CDR3aa: CASSSREKLFF

d_gene: TRBD1
abundance: NA
v_gene: TRBV19
j_gene: TRBJ2-1
CDR3nt: TGTGCCAGTAGTCCCCCGGGACAGTCGGGGCAGTTCTTC
CDR3aa: CASSPPGQSGQFF

d_gene: TRBD1
abundance: NA
v_gene: TRBV7-9
j_gene: TRBJ1-3
CDR3nt: TGTGCCAGCAGCCGGGGCGAGGGACAGGCAACTAAGAGAAACACCATATATTTT
CDR3aa: CASSRGEGQATKRNTIYF